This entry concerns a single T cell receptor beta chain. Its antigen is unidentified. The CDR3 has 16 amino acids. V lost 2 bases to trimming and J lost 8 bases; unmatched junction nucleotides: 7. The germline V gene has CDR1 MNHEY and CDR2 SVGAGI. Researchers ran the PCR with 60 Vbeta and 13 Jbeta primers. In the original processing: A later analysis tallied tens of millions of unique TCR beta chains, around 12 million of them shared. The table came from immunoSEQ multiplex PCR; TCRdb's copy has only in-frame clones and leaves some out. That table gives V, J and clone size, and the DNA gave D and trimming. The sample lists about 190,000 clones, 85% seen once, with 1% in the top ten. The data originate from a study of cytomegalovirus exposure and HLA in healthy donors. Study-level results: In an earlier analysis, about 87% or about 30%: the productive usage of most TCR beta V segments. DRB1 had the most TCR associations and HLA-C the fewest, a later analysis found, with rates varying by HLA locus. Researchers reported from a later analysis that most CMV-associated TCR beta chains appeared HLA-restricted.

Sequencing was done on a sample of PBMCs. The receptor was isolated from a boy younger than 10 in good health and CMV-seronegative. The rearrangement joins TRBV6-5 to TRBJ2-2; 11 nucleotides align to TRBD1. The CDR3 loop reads CASSYRGQGGIGELFF. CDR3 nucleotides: TGTGCCAGCAGTTACAGGGGACAGGGGGGCATTGGGGAGCTGTTTTTT.